The present entry profiles one T cell receptor beta chain with its context. This clone showed up just once. The antigen it recognizes is unknown. Per-nucleotide qualities are absent, and no much larger clonotype sits a single base away. The data were taken from a study of blood T cell repertoires in COVID-19 (dated by TCRdb to the early 2020s). Background for the entire study: The collaborator samples originated in the United States, Italy and Spain and spanned the acute and convalescent phases of COVID-19. Where HLA class I and class II types were available, the types were taken from metadata supplied by the sample provider, not from assay-based typing. The repertoires were released in a freely available public database meant as a resource for research on the immune response to SARS-CoV-2. Subjects who had been exposed to COVID-19, were actively infected with it, or had recovered from it provided the deeply sampled blood TCRbeta repertoires that made up the dataset. The prospective study material was composed of cDNA or gDNA derived from T cells, B-cell-depleted T cells, or PBMCs. The sample metadata nearly always contained a de-identified subject ID, COVID-19 status, age in years and sex. Samples came from the ongoing ImmuneRACE study (first 160 participants) plus 1,254 subjects from 6 global collaborators.

In the prospective study, participants were about 18 to 95 years old, resided in approximately 25 geographic areas of the United States, and were enrolled through a virtual design. To assign participants to cohorts, the prospective study relied on clinical history that participants themselves reported in a screening survey and a study questionnaire. Recovered participants in ImmuneRACE Cohort 3 were defined by two consecutive negative NP/OP PCR tests, clearance by a healthcare professional, or resolution of symptoms. In the prospective study, whole blood, serum and a nasopharyngeal or oropharyngeal swab were collected from each participant by mobile phlebotomists. Over an approximately 2-month period, participants in the prospective study had the option of providing additional blood draws and questionnaires. Blood samples from the prospective study were shipped frozen or at room temperature prior to DNA extraction.

The immunoSEQ Assay, a bias-controlled multiplex PCR, was used to amplify TCRbeta CDR3 regions from genomic DNA. For the original study's pipeline: The number of nucleated cells in each sample was estimated from the amplification of reference gene primers within the assay. Sequence reads were collapsed and filtered to measure the absolute abundance of every unique TCRbeta CDR3 rearrangement. For each sample, productive Simpson clonality was calculated as the square root of Simpson's diversity index over productive rearrangements. TCRdb limited this immuneACCESS table to in-frame rearrangements with V and J called. A share of clones is missing; checked studies link under half to unresolved V genes, and the rest is unexplained. The DNA gave D and trimming, while V, J and clone size come from that table. Within this sample are a few hundred thousand clones, with 80% to 90% of them counted one time only. The ten largest clonotypes hold approximately 4% of the sample.

Study-level results and caveats: How much clinical and demographic metadata was included differed by source and by participant, and the metadata was provided uncurated.

The CDR3 spans 15 residues, from the cysteine through the phenylalanine. Left in the record is the CDR3 DNA by itself, 45 bases read in frame from the first base. According to the germline V gene (reference sequence), CDR1 reads SEHNR and CDR2 reads FQNEAQ. For this chain, trimming is 5 bases at the V end and 5 bases at the J end, and the number of junction bases without a gene match is 8. Material: PBMCs or T cells enriched from blood (not recorded which). This receptor was obtained from a woman in her thirties who had recovered from COVID-19. The sequence is built from TRBV7-9 and TRBJ2-2; 7 central bases correspond to TRBD2. The bases read TGTGCCAGCAGCCGCGGGGGTTCACGGACCGGGGAGCTGTTTTTT. This sequence encodes CASSRGGSRTGELFF.